This T cell receptor (beta chain) comes out of a study of blood T cell repertoires in COVID-19 (dated by TCRdb to 2019 to 2021). The study in broad terms: The collaborator samples originated in the United States, Italy and Spain and spanned the acute and convalescent phases of COVID-19. The prospective study material was composed of cDNA or gDNA derived from T cells, B-cell-depleted T cells, or PBMCs. The samples were drawn from the first 160 participants of the ongoing ImmuneRACE study and from over a thousand subjects provided by 6 global collaborators. Nearly every sample came with metadata listing a de-identified subject ID, COVID-19 status, age in years and sex. A freely available public database, intended as a resource for researchers studying the immune response to SARS-CoV-2, is where the repertoires were released. Deeply sampled blood TCRbeta repertoires from subjects exposed to, actively infected with, or recovered from COVID-19 were included in the dataset. Where available, HLA class I and class II types were obtained from metadata supplied by the sample provider rather than from assay-based typing.

The junction carries 9 bases between V and J, which are trimmed by 4 bases and 3 bases respectively. The CDR3 starts with the cysteine, ends with the phenylalanine, and has 13 residues. The read is trimmed to its CDR3 DNA, 39 bases read in frame from base 1. The germline V gene (reference sequence) sets CDR1 to LNHDA and CDR2 to SQIVND. Notes on this clone: No cognate antigen has been identified for it. No much larger clone exists at a distance of one base, and base qualities are not known.

Samples from volunteer blood donors who had recovered from COVID-19 were contributed by a second Seattle source. Whole blood was collected in K2EDTA tubes by collaborating institutions according to the institutions' own protocols. For TCRbeta analysis, collaborator samples were shipped as frozen whole blood, as isolated PBMCs, or as DNA extracted from either sample type. TCRbeta CDR3 regions were amplified from genomic DNA using the immunoSEQ Assay, a bias-controlled multiplex PCR. For the original study's pipeline: Within the assay, amplification of reference gene primers was used to estimate how many nucleated cells each sample contained. To quantify the absolute abundance of each unique TCRbeta CDR3 rearrangement, sequence reads were collapsed and filtered. For each sample, productive Simpson clonality was calculated as the square root of Simpson's diversity index across productive rearrangements. As stored in TCRdb, this immuneACCESS dataset retains in-frame rearrangements with V and J assigned. A fraction of the clones does not appear; measured against another copy, unresolved V genes explain less than half of the discrepancy, and the remainder lacks a known reason. That table is the source of V, J and clone size, and D and trimming were worked out from the DNA. The sample profile shows 110,000 or so clones; roughly 88% of them were found once. The ten biggest clones cover 8% to 9% of the sample.

Results and caveats for the whole study, not just this receptor: The quantity of clinical and demographic metadata differed by source and by participant and was supplied without curation.

The rearrangement joined TRBV19 to TRBJ1-2, with TRBD1 tentatively as D gene (6 bases match). This TCR was sampled from a woman in her seventies who had recovered from COVID-19. Sequenced input: peripheral blood. The encoded CDR3 is CASSRGHYYGYTF. The bases are TGTGCCAGTAGTAGGGGACACTACTATGGCTACACCTTC.